This record looks at one T cell receptor beta chain sequence and its context. The junction shows a germline mismatch at one end, possibly a read error. Reliance was placed on clinical symptoms, serum thyroxine, TRAb, thyroid ultrasound and orbital computed tomography for diagnosis. The germline V gene has CDR1 SNHLY and CDR2 FYNNEI. The CDR3 consists of 14 residues. The data originate from a study of Graves' ophthalmopathy and Graves' hyperthyroidism. Transcripts of RNA were the source for amplifying TCR beta CDR3 regions. After a first-round RT-PCR with HTBI primers, a second-round multiplex PCR was run. TCRdb analysed the multiplex PCR reads with MiXCR anew, one entry per CDR3 protein. The data show more than 1,000,000 distinct CDR3 sequences, with roughly two fifths seen just once and around 10% held by the top ten.

This receptor was obtained from an adult man with Graves' hyperthyroidism. J is TRBJ2-5 and V is TRBV2, with D unclear. Input material: peripheral blood or thyroid tissue (not recorded which). The CDR3 coding sequence is TGTGCCAGCAGGCCCCGGCCTGACCAAGAGGCCCAGTACTTC. Amino acids: CASRPRPDQEAQYF.